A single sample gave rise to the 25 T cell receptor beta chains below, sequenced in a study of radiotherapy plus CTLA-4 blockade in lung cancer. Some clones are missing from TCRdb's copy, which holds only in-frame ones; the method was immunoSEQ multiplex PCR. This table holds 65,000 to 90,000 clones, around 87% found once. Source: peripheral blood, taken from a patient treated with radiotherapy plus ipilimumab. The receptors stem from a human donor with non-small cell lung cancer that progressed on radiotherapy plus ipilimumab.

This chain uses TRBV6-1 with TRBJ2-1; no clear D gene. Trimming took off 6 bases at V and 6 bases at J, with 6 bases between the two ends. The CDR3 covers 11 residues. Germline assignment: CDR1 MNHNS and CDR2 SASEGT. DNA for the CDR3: TGTGCCAGCAGCCATGGCAATGAGCAGTTCTTC. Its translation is CASSHGNEQFF.

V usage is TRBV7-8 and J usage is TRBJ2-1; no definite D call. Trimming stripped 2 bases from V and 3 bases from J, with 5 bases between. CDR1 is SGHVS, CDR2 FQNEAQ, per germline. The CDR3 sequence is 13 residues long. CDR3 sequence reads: CASSLSVYNEQFF. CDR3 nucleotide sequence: TGTGCCAGCAGCTTATCAGTCTACAATGAGCAGTTCTTC. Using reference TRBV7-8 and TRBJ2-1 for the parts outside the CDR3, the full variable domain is GAGVSQSPRYKVAKRGQDVALRCDPISGHVSLFWYQQALGQGPEFLTYFQNEAQLDKSGLPSDRFFAERPEGSVSTLKIQRTQQEDSAVYLCASSLSVYNEQFFGPGTRLTVL.

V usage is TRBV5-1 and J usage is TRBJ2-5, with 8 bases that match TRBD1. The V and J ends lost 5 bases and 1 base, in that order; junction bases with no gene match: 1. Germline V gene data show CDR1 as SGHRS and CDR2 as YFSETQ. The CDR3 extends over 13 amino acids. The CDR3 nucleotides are TGCGCCAGCAGAACAGGGGGCCAAGAGACCCAGTACTTC. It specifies CASRTGGQETQYF.

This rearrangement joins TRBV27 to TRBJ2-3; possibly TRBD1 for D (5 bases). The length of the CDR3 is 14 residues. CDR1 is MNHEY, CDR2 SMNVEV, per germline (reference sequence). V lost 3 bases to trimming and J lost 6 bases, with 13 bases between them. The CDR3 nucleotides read TGTGCCAGCAGTTTGGGGCTCCCAGGGGATACGCAGTATTTT. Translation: CASSLGLPGDTQYF.

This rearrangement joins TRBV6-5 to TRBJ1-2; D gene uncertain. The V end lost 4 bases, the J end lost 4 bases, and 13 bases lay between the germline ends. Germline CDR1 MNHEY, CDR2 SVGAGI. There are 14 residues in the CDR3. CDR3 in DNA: TGTGCCAGCAGTTCTTCTAGGGATGCCTATGGCTACACCTTC. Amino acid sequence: CASSSSRDAYGYTF.

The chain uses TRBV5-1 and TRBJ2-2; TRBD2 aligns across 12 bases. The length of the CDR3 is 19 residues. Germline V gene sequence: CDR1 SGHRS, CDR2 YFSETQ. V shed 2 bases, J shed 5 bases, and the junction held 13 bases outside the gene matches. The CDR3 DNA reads TGCGCCAGCAGCTTTGGATTGGGACTAGCGGGCCCAGGAACCGGGGAGCTGTTTTTT. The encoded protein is CASSFGLGLAGPGTGELFF.

The CDR3 bases are TGCGCCAGCAGCCAAGAATTGGCGGGAGCGTACGAGCAGTACTTC. This sequence encodes CASSQELAGAYEQYF. The V and J genes are TRBV4-1 and TRBJ2-7; TRBD2 matches 7 bases. Germline V gives CDR1 MGHRA, CDR2 YSYEKL. The trim removed 0 bases at V and 4 bases at J, leaving 6 bases unmatched. The CDR3 runs 15 residues.

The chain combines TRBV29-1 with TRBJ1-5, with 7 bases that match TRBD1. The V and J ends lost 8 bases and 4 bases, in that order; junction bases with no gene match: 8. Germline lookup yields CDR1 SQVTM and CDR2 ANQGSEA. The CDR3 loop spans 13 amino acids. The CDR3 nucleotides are TGCAGCATCCGACAGGGATTGAATCAGCCCCAGCATTTT. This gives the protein CSIRQGLNQPQHF.

The CDR3 here is CAIHYRTSGGQNEQFF. DNA for the CDR3: TGTGCCATACACTATCGGACTAGCGGGGGGCAAAATGAGCAGTTCTTC. The rearrangement joins TRBV10-3 to TRBJ2-1, with 14 bases matching TRBD2. CDR3 length: 16 residues. After removal of 9 bases from V and 7 bases from J, the junction contained 11 bases not matched to a gene. Germline CDR1 ENHRY, CDR2 SYGVKD.

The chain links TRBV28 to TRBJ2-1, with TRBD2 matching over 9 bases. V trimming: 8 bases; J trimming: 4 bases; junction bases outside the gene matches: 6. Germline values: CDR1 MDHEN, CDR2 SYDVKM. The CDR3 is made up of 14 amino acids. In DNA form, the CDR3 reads TGTGCCAGCCTAAATAGCGGGAGATACAATGAGCAGTTCTTC. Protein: CASLNSGRYNEQFF.

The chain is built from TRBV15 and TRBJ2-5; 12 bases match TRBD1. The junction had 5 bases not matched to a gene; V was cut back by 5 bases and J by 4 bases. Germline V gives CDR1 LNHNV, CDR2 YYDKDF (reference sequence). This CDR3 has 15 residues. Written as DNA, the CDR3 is TGTGCCACCAGCCCGGGACAGGGGGCTGGAGAGACCCAGTACTTC. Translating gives CATSPGQGAGETQYF.

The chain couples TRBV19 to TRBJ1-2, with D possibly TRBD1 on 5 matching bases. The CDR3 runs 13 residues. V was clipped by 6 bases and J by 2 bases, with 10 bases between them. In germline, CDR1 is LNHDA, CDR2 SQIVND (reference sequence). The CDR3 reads CASSMEGNYGYTF. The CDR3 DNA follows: TGTGCCAGTAGCATGGAGGGGAACTATGGCTACACCTTC.

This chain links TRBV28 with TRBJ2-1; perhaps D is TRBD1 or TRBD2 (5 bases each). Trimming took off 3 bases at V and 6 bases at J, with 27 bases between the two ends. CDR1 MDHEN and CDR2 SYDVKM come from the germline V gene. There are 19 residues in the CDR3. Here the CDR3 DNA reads TGTGCCAGCAGTTTCAATTGGGACGACGTTCTAAAGGCCTCCAATGAGCAGTTCTTC. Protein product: CASSFNWDDVLKASNEQFF.

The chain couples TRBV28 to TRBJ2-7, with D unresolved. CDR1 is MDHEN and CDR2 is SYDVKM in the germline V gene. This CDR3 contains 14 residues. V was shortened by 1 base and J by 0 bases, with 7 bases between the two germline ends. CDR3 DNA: TGTGCCAGCAGTTTATCCGGTGGCTCCTACGAGCAGTACGTC. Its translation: CASSLSGGSYEQYV.

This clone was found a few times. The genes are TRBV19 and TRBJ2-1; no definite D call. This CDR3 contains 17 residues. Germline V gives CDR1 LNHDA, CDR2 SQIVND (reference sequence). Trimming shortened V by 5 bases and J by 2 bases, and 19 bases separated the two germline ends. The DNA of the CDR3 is TGTGCCAGTAGTTCCAGTAGGACCATCGTGGCCTACAATGAGCAGTTCTTC. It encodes CASSSSRTIVAYNEQFF.

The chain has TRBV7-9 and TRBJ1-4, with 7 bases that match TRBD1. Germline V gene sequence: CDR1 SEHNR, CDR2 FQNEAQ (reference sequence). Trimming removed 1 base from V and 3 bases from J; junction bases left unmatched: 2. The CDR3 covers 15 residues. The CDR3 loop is CASSLEGTANEKLFF. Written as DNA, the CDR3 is TGTGCCAGCAGCTTAGAAGGGACAGCTAATGAAAAACTGTTTTTT.

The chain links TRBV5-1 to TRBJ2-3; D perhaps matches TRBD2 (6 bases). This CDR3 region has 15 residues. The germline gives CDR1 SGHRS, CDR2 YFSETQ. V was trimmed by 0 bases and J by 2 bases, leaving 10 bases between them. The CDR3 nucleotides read TGCGCCAGCAGCTTGGTGTCGGGAGACACAGATACGCAGTATTTT. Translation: CASSLVSGDTDTQYF. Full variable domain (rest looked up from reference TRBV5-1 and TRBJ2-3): KAGVTQTPRYLIKTRGQQVTLSCSPISGHRSVSWYQQTPGQGLQFLFEYFSETQRNKGNFPGRFSGRQFSNSRSEMNVSTLELGDSALYLCASSLVSGDTDTQYFGPGTRLTVL.

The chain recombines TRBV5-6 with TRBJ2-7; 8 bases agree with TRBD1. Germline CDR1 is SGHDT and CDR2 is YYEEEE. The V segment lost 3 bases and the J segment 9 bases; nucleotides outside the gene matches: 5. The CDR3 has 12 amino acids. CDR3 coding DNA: TGTGCCAGCAGCTCGAGGACAGGGACGCAGTACGTC. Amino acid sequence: CASSSRTGTQYV.

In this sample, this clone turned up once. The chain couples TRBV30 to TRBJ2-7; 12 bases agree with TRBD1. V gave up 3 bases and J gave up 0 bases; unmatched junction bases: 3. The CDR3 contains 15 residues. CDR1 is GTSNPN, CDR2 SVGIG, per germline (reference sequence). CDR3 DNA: TGTGCCTGGAGGACGGGACAGGGGGCCTCCTACGAGCAGTACTTC. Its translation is CAWRTGQGASYEQYF.

Here the CDR3 reads CASSTMYNEQFF. CDR3 nucleotides: TGTGCCAGCAGCACCATGTACAATGAGCAGTTCTTC. The chain combines TRBV7-9 with TRBJ2-1; D ambiguous. V lost 5 bases and J lost 4, with 6 bases in between. The germline V gene has CDR1 SEHNR and CDR2 FQNEAQ (reference sequence). The CDR3 has 12 residues.

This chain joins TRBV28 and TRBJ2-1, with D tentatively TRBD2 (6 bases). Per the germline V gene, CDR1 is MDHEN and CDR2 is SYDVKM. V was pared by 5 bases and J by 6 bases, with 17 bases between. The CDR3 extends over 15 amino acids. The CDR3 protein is CASSPLTSRGNEQFF. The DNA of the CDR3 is TGTGCCAGCAGTCCCCTGACTAGTAGGGGCAATGAGCAGTTCTTC.

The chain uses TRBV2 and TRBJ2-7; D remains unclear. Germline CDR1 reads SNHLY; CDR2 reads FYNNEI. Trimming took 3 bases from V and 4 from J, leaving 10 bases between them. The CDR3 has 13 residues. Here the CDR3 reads CASSDRLTYEQYF. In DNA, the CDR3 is TGTGCCAGCAGTGATAGGCTAACTTACGAGCAGTACTTC.

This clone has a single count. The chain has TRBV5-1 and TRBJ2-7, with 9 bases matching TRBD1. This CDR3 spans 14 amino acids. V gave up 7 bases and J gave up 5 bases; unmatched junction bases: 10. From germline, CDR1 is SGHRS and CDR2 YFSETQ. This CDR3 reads CASRGTGQRDEQYV. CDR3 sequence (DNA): TGCGCCAGCCGGGGGACAGGGCAACGGGACGAGCAGTACGTC.

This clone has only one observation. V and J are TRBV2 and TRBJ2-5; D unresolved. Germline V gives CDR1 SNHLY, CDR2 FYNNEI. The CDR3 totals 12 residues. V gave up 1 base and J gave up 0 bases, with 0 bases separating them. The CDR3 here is CASSEDQETQYF. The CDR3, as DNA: TGTGCCAGCAGTGAAGACCAAGAGACCCAGTACTTC. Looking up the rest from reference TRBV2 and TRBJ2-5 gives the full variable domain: EPEVTQTPSHQVTQMGQEVILRCVPISNHLYFYWYRQILGQKVEFLVSFYNNEISEKSEIFDDQFSVERPDGSNFTLKIRSTKLEDSAMYFCASSEDQETQYFGPGTRLLVL.

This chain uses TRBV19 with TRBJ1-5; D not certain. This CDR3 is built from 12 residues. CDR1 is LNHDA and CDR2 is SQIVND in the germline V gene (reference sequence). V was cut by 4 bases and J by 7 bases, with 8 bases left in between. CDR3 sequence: CASSTVRQPQHF. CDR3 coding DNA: TGTGCCAGTAGTACTGTCAGGCAGCCCCAGCATTTT.